These T cell receptor beta chains were read from a single sample in a study of identical twins. TCRdb independently ran MiXCR on the 5' RACE reads; one entry per CDR3 protein. This sample has around 1.7 million distinct CDR3 sequences, with around a third found just once. Input material: cord blood. Every receptor here comes from a newborn girl in good health. Each CDR3 is given without its conserved first and last residue.

CDR3 | J | V
AISRDGYEQY | TRBJ2-7 | TRBV10-3
SVVSGSNQPQH | TRBJ1-5 | TRBV29-1
ASSQGDTVATEAF | TRBJ1-1 | TRBV4-2
ASRDRVSEQY | TRBJ2-7 | TRBV6-1
ASSLGTQSVNEQY | TRBJ2-5 | TRBV5-1
ASSLDFGQGADTEAF | TRBJ1-1 | TRBV12-3/TRBV12-4
GARPQVPGNGYT | TRBJ1-2 | TRBV20-1
ATSDETNTEAF | TRBJ1-1 | TRBV24-1
ASSLALAGADRDTQY | TRBJ2-3 | TRBV5-1
ASRPHLATNEKLF | TRBJ1-4 | TRBV2
ASSFGRVGETQF | TRBJ2-1 | TRBV5-1
ASSSDRYYEQY | TRBJ2-7 | TRBV5-5
ASSLEVLAGGVSYNEQF | TRBJ2-1 | TRBV7-2
ASSARAGRVEDTQY | TRBJ2-3 | TRBV9
SARDKLAALGEQY | TRBJ2-7 | TRBV20-1
ASSQDVGRRTDTQY | TRBJ2-3 | TRBV14
SARELLEQF | TRBJ2-1 | TRBV20-1
ASSQSPGTQY | TRBJ2-5 | TRBV3-1
ASSQGITRGYEQF | TRBJ2-1 | TRBV3-1
ASSEGQGDTQY | TRBJ2-3 | TRBV10-1
SAPGGPSYEQY | TRBJ2-7 | TRBV20-1
ATSPTSGSYNEQF | TRBJ2-1 | TRBV15
ASSTNSGPYEQY | - | TRBV7-2
SSLDSGKAYNEQF | TRBJ2-1 | TRBV29-1
ASSFRGTQY | - | TRBV28
ASSKEPGQPNYGYT | TRBJ1-2 | TRBV21-1
ASSLSRDREAF | TRBJ1-1 | TRBV7-2
ASRPLLAGRGDTQY | TRBJ2-3 | TRBV6-6
ASSWAAGLSTDTQY | TRBJ2-3 | TRBV27
ASTPITSGRPGTDTQY | TRBJ2-3 | TRBV27
SVIGQPLAKNIQY | TRBJ2-4 | TRBV29-1
ASSNLGLVEETQY | TRBJ2-5 | TRBV6-6
ASSLMSDSAIAF | TRBJ1-1 | TRBV7-9
ASSFRNTGELF | TRBJ2-2 | TRBV28
ASSFSGFTYNEQF | TRBJ2-1 | TRBV28
ASSLGLFGQPFGF | TRBJ1-1 | TRBV12-3/TRBV12-4
AISDTSRTNEQY | TRBJ2-5 | TRBV10-3
SVVGRFSYEQY | TRBJ2-7 | TRBV29-1
AWSGPSPYGYT | TRBJ1-2 | TRBV30
VSSYSRTSPYEQY | TRBJ2-7 | TRBV6-2/TRBV6-3
ASSQTFGGYNEQF | TRBJ2-1 | TRBV4-1
ASSQVERGYT | TRBJ1-2 | TRBV14
ASSPQFIAKNIQY | TRBJ2-4 | TRBV18
SATPGTMNTEAF | TRBJ1-1 | TRBV20-1
ASSLNPTTLQGTQY | TRBJ2-5 | TRBV5-1
ASSYRWGTDTQY | TRBJ2-3 | TRBV6-5
SASSLGLANWNEQY | TRBJ2-5 | TRBV20-1
ASSADRGSYNSPLH | TRBJ1-6 | TRBV4-1
ASSPPDTNEKLF | TRBJ1-4 | TRBV18
ASSARVAGNTGELF | TRBJ2-2 | TRBV2
ASSLEASGTQY | TRBJ2-3 | TRBV7-2
ASSGLAGLAKNIQY | TRBJ2-4 | TRBV7-9
ASSERAGPNIQY | TRBJ2-4 | TRBV25-1
SARARENIQY | TRBJ2-4 | TRBV20-1
ASSLAQGAIGYT | TRBJ1-2 | TRBV7-9